The table lists the clone carrying this TCR beta chain with a few counts. This record belongs to a study of cytomegalovirus exposure and HLA in healthy donors. The PCR made use of 60 Vbeta and 13 Jbeta primers. Sequenced by immunoSEQ multiplex PCR; TCRdb stores in-frame clones only, minus some. This table has about 160,000 clones, about 80% appearing once. Germline-derived CDR1 and CDR2 are SGHRS and YFSETQ. This CDR3 has 16 residues. Trimming removed 5 bases from V and 2 bases from J; junction bases left unmatched: 4. The chain combines TRBV5-1 with TRBJ2-3; 14 positions match TRBD2. The source of this sequence is a girl aged 10 to 17 in good health and CMV-seropositive. The sequencing input was PBMCs. In nucleotides, the CDR3 is TGCGCCAGCAGGCGGGGACTAGCGGGAGACACAGATACGCAGTATTTT. Protein product: CASRRGLAGDTDTQYF. The full variable domain, with the rest looked up from reference TRBV5-1 and TRBJ2-3, is KAGVTQTPRYLIKTRGQQVTLSCSPISGHRSVSWYQQTPGQGLQFLFEYFSETQRNKGNFPGRFSGRQFSNSRSEMNVSTLELGDSALYLCASRRGLAGDTDTQYFGPGTRLTVL.